The rows below give T cell receptor beta chains drawn from one sample of a study of blood T cell repertoires in COVID-19. Sequencing used immunoSEQ multiplex PCR; TCRdb keeps in-frame clones, though not all of them. The top ten hold 1.5% to 2% of the sample, which has about 250,000 clones, roughly 86% seen once. Specimen: peripheral blood. These TCRs come from a woman in her sixties or seventies who had recovered from COVID-19. Both conserved end residues are part of each CDR3. D genes are given only for firm matches. Expanded clones get a size class; other rows say once, few or many, or leave the size out.

TRBJ2-3,.,TRBD1,TRBV5-8,TGTGCCAGCAGCTTGTTGGGACAGGGGGTAGATACGCAGTATTTT,CASSLLGQGVDTQYF
TRBJ2-7,once,.,TRBV3-1/TRBV3-2,TGTGCCAGCAGCGGCCCTGGAGCGGGCGAGCAGTACTTC,CASSGPGAGEQYF
TRBJ1-4,.,.,TRBV5-1,TGCGCCAGCAGCTTGCCCCCCGCAGGGCAGGAAAAACTGTTTTTT,CASSLPPAGQEKLFF
TRBJ1-1,.,TRBD1,TRBV5-6,TGTGCCAGCAGTCTACAAAAAAGACAGGGCATTGGTACTGAAGCTTTCTTT,CASSLQKRQGIGTEAFF
TRBJ2-1,.,.,TRBV9,TGTGCCAGCAGCGTAGACCCGACAGAGTACAATGAGCAGTTCTTC,CASSVDPTEYNEQFF
TRBJ1-3,.,.,TRBV5-7,TGTGCCAGCAGCTTGGGGATTAAGGGGTGCACAAAAAACACCATATATTTT,CASSLGIKGCTKNTIYF
TRBJ1-2,.,.,TRBV7-9,TGTGCCAGCAGCACTGGACAGTCGAACTATGGCTACACCTTC,CASSTGQSNYGYTF
TRBJ2-2,once,.,TRBV28,TGTGCCAGCAGTTTAAAAACAGGGTCGAACACCGGGGAGCTGTTTTTT,CASSLKTGSNTGELFF
TRBJ1-4,.,.,TRBV6-5,TGTGCCAGCCGAGGCCATGCCGAAAAACTGTTTTTT,CASRGHAEKLFF
TRBJ2-1,few,TRBD1,TRBV3-1/TRBV3-2,TGTGCCAGCAGCCCCCTGGACAGGGGGTACAATGAGCAGTTCTTC,CASSPLDRGYNEQFF
TRBJ1-6,.,.,TRBV6-2/TRBV6-3,TGTGCCAGCAGCCTCGACAGTAACTATAATTCACCCCTCCACTTT,CASSLDSNYNSPLHF
TRBJ2-7,.,.,TRBV7-9,TGTGCCAGCAGCCCACACCAAGTGGCCTACGAGCAGTACTTC,CASSPHQVAYEQYF
TRBJ1-1,.,.,TRBV7-2,TGTGCCAGCAGCCCCCGGACAGTCAGATCGCAAGCTTTCTTT,CASSPRTVRSQAFF
TRBJ2-5,.,.,TRBV3-1/TRBV3-2,TGTGCCGGGGGGTCGTATCGAGCCCAGTACTTC,CAGGSYRAQYF
TRBJ2-5,.,TRBD1,TRBV7-2,TGTGCCAGCAGCCAAAACACAGGGGGAGAGACCCAGTACTTC,CASSQNTGGETQYF
TRBJ2-7,.,TRBD1,TRBV19,TGTGCCAGTTCCACCGGGACAGGGTACTACGAGCAGTACTTC,CASSTGTGYYEQYF
TRBJ2-7,.,.,TRBV5-1,TGCGCCAGCAGCTTGGCCGGAGGGGGAGGGGGCTACGAGCAGTACTTC,CASSLAGGGGGYEQYF
TRBJ2-1,.,.,TRBV9,TGTGCCAGCAGCGTAGACGGGTCCCCCAGTGGCGAGCAGTTCTTC,CASSVDGSPSGEQFF
TRBJ2-3,.,.,TRBV4-3,TGCGCCAGCAGCCAACGTAGCACAGATACGCAGTATTTT,CASSQRSTDTQYF
TRBJ2-2,few,TRBD2,TRBV24-1,TGTGCCACCAAGCTAGCGGGGGCCCTACCCGACTGCACCGGGGAGCTGTTTTTT,CATKLAGALPDCTGELFF
TRBJ1-1,.,.,TRBV11-1,TGTGCCAGCAGCTCAAAAACCTTTGCGGCTGAAGCTTTCTTT,CASSSKTFAAEAFF
TRBJ2-1,once,.,TRBV13,TGTGCCAGCAGCTTACTCAGGGTCTCCTACAATGAGCAGTTCTTC,CASSLLRVSYNEQFF
TRBJ2-2,.,.,TRBV7-2,TGTGCCAGCAGCCCCCAGGGGCGGATGAACACCGGGGAGCTGTTTTTT,CASSPQGRMNTGELFF
TRBJ2-2,.,.,TRBV28,TGTGCCAGCAGTCGGGAAGGGTTAAGGACCGGGGAGCTGTTTTTT,CASSREGLRTGELFF
TRBJ1-2,few,.,TRBV5-6,TGTGCCAGCAGCTTGGAAGGGGCGAGTGGCTACACCTTC,CASSLEGASGYTF
TRBJ1-1,once,.,TRBV5-5,TGTGCCAGCAGCTTGGTGGGGGCGCAGGTGAACTTT,CASSLVGAQVNF
TRBJ1-6,.,.,TRBV7-2,TGTGCCAGCAGCTTTCTGACAGCTGGGAATTCACCCCTCCACTTT,CASSFLTAGNSPLHF
TRBJ2-7,.,.,TRBV18,TGTGCCAGCTCACCAGCTTTTGATATACGGGATCCGCGGTCCTACGAGCAGTACTTC,CASSPAFDIRDPRSYEQYF
TRBJ1-2,.,.,TRBV4-2,TGTGCCAGCAGCCAAGATGGCACAGACTATGGCTACACCTTC,CASSQDGTDYGYTF
TRBJ2-7,.,.,TRBV6-5,TGTGCCAGCCGACTTTACGGCTTCGGAGAGCAGTACTTC,CASRLYGFGEQYF
TRBJ2-1,.,TRBD1,TRBV7-2,TGTGCCAGCAGCTTCGAGGGGGCATACAATGAGCAGTTCTTC,CASSFEGAYNEQFF
TRBJ2-5,.,.,TRBV5-1,TGCGCCAGCAGCTTAATCGGCGGAGAGACCCAGTACTTC,CASSLIGGETQYF
TRBJ1-3,.,TRBD1,TRBV3-1/TRBV3-2,TGTGCCAGCAGCCAACAGGGGGCAGGAAACACCATATATTTT,CASSQQGAGNTIYF
TRBJ2-7,.,.,TRBV19,TGTGCCAGTAGTCTGAATCCCGGACTCCAAATCGCCGAGCAGTACTTC,CASSLNPGLQIAEQYF
TRBJ1-6,.,.,TRBV19,TGTGCCAGTAGTATACCGGGTCCTTATAATTCACCCCTCCACTTT,CASSIPGPYNSPLHF
TRBJ1-6,few,.,TRBV5-1,TGCGCCAGCAGCTTGGGTATGAGGAATTCACCCCTCCACTTT,CASSLGMRNSPLHF
TRBJ1-3,.,TRBD1,TRBV4-1,TGCGCCAGCAGCCAAGGATCAGGGGGAAGTGGAAACACCATATATTTT,CASSQGSGGSGNTIYF
TRBJ1-3,.,TRBD1,TRBV6-5,TGTGCCAGCAGTCGAGGGGGCAGGCGTGGAAACACCATATATTTT,CASSRGGRRGNTIYF
TRBJ1-4,.,TRBD1,TRBV2,TGTGCCAGCAGGGCGGACAGGGTGGGAGAAAAACTGTTTTTT,CASRADRVGEKLFF
TRBJ2-5,.,TRBD1,TRBV9,TGTGCCAGCAGCTTCAGACAGGGGAATAGAGAGACCCAGTACTTC,CASSFRQGNRETQYF
TRBJ2-1,.,TRBD2,TRBV6-5,TGTGCCAGCAGTTCGCAGTGGGGGACTAGTGTCAATGAGCAGTTCTTC,CASSSQWGTSVNEQFF
TRBJ1-2,.,.,TRBV29-1,TGCAGCGTTGGGTCACAATCCACAAATGGCTACACCTTC,CSVGSQSTNGYTF
TRBJ2-3,.,TRBD2,TRBV5-1,TGCGCCAGCAGCGGGACTAGCGGGGTCACAGATACGCAGTATTTT,CASSGTSGVTDTQYF
TRBJ1-6,.,TRBD1,TRBV19,TGTGCCAGTAGTATAGGACAGGGCAGACCCCTCCACTTT,CASSIGQGRPLHF
TRBJ2-3,.,TRBD2,TRBV6-2/TRBV6-3,TGTGCCAGCAGTACATTAGCGGGGTGGGAAGGTGCAGATACGCAGTATTTT,CASSTLAGWEGADTQYF
TRBJ1-3,.,.,TRBV11-1,TGTGCCAGCAGCTTAGACGACAGCCTCTCTGGAAACACCATATATTTT,CASSLDDSLSGNTIYF
TRBJ2-7,.,.,TRBV9,TGTGCCAGCAGCGTACAGGACTTCGGCTCCAAGCAGTACTTC,CASSVQDFGSKQYF
TRBJ1-1,.,TRBD1,TRBV6-5,TGTGCCAGCAGCCGTACAGGGGCCGTGAACACTGAAGCTTTCTTT,CASSRTGAVNTEAFF
TRBJ2-4,.,TRBD1,TRBV4-1,TGCGCCAGCAGCCACCGACAGGGGGAAGTCAAAAACATTCAGTACTTC,CASSHRQGEVKNIQYF
TRBJ2-2,.,TRBD2,TRBV6-2/TRBV6-3,TGTGCCAGCAGTGATCTCCGGGGGGGCACCGGGGAGCTGTTTTTT,CASSDLRGGTGELFF
TRBJ1-5,.,.,TRBV6-1,TGTGCCAGCAGTGTAGGAGACGAGCGCCCGAATCAGCCCCAGCATTTT,CASSVGDERPNQPQHF
TRBJ2-2,.,TRBD1,TRBV7-9,TGTGCCAGCAGCCGACAGGGGGCTGGTGGGGAGCTGTTTTTT,CASSRQGAGGELFF